This T cell receptor (beta chain) was observed in a study of control samples from healthy donors and cancer patients. Measured with immunoSEQ multiplex PCR; TCRdb has only the in-frame clones, and not every one. The table has about 30,000 clones, 75% to 85% seen once. This receptor was obtained from a woman aged 55-70 years with head and neck cancer. The sequencing sample was made of PBMCs.

In DNA, the CDR3 is TGTGCCAGCAGCCAAGAAGGGGATAGCGGGGGGGCAGATACGCAGTATTTT. Encoded protein: CASSQEGDSGGADTQYF. This chain links TRBV4-2 with TRBJ2-3; 11 nucleotides align to TRBD2. The trim removed 0 bases at V and 4 bases at J, leaving 6 bases unmatched. Germline values: CDR1 LGHNA, CDR2 YNFKEQ. This CDR3 is 17 amino acids long.